Each of the 16 T cell receptor beta chains below was sequenced from the same sample in a study of blood T cell repertoires in COVID-19. Clones were read by immunoSEQ multiplex PCR, and TCRdb kept only the in-frame ones, dropping some. The repertoire holds 200,000 or so clones, 60% to 85% seen once, with 15% to 20% in the top ten. Sequencing was carried out using peripheral blood. These receptors were taken from a man aged 60-69 years with active or convalescent COVID-19.

This clone has just a few counts. This CDR3 is CASSQGAGGGNQPQHF. DNA for the CDR3: TGCGCCAGCAGCCAAGGGGCAGGGGGCGGCAATCAGCCCCAGCATTTT. The chain uses TRBV4-3 and TRBJ1-5, with TRBD1 identical over 8 bases. Germline lookup yields CDR1 LGHNA and CDR2 YSLEER. CDR3 length equals 16 residues. V trimming: 1 base; J trimming: 2 bases; junction bases outside the gene matches: 4.

This chain joins TRBV10-3 and TRBJ1-5, with D possibly being TRBD1 (5 bases). Germline-derived CDR1 and CDR2 are ENHRY and SYGVKD. The V end was cut by 6 bases, the J end by 3 bases, with 9 bases between. This CDR3 comprises 13 residues. Here the CDR3 DNA reads TGTGCCATCAGCCGACAGCACAATCAGCCCCAGCATTTT. As protein: CAISRQHNQPQHF.

This CDR3 reads CASSLFSAGPYEQYF. DNA of the CDR3: TGTGCCAGCAGCCTGTTTTCAGCGGGACCCTACGAGCAGTACTTC. The chain joins TRBV6-5 to TRBJ2-7, with TRBD2 matching 7 bases. The germline CDR1 and CDR2 sequences are MNHEY and SVGAGI. The J segment lost 2 bases and the V segment lost 6 bases, leaving 10 bases of the junction unmatched. The CDR3 totals 15 residues.

This chain joins TRBV5-4 and TRBJ2-7, with D maybe TRBD2 (7 bases). CDR1 is SGHNT, CDR2 YYREEE, per germline (reference sequence). V shed 4 bases and J shed 0 bases, with 14 bases lying between them. CDR3 length: 15 residues. CDR3 residues: CASSPEGGFSYEQYF. CDR3 DNA sequence: TGTGCCAGCAGCCCAGAGGGGGGGTTCTCCTACGAGCAGTACTTC.

The chain combines TRBV27 with TRBJ1-3; D may be TRBD1 (5 bases). Trimming cost V 2 bases and J 4 bases, with 9 bases left between them. Per the germline V gene, CDR1 is MNHEY and CDR2 is SMNVEV (reference sequence). The CDR3 loop spans 14 amino acids. This CDR3 is CASSLAAGGNTIYF. CDR3 nucleotide sequence: TGTGCCAGCAGTTTAGCGGCAGGGGGAAACACCATATATTTT.

The genes are TRBV20-1 and TRBJ2-2, with D unresolved. The germline CDR1 and CDR2 sequences are DFQATT and SNEGSKA (reference sequence). This CDR3 contains 12 residues. V lost 6 bases to trimming and J lost 3 bases, with 8 bases between them. CDR3 in amino acids: CSASRDTGELFF. Here the CDR3 DNA reads TGCAGTGCAAGTCGAGACACCGGGGAGCTGTTTTTT.

The V and J genes are TRBV9 and TRBJ2-2, with TRBD1 matching 10 bases. V shed 7 bases and J 7 bases; nucleotides not matched to a gene: 4. The V gene's germline CDR1 is SGDLS and CDR2 YYNGEE. The CDR3 sequence is 13 residues long. In DNA form, the CDR3 reads TGTGCCAGCGACAGGGGGCTACGCGGGGAGCTGTTTTTT. Translated, it gives CASDRGLRGELFF.

The V and J genes are TRBV19 and TRBJ2-5; 10 positions match TRBD2. V shed 4 bases, J shed 4 bases, and the junction held 6 bases outside the gene matches. Germline lookup yields CDR1 LNHDA and CDR2 SQIVND (reference sequence). The CDR3 extends over 15 amino acids. DNA of the CDR3: TGTGCCAGTAGTAGCCTAGCGGGAGTGCCAGAGACCCAGTACTTC. Encoded protein: CASSSLAGVPETQYF.

The chain employs TRBV21-1 and TRBJ1-4; no DNA check was done on the table's D call, TRBD1. TRBV21-1 is given as a pseudogene. This CDR3 is built from 17 residues. The CDR3 nucleotides read TGTGCCAGCAGCAAAGAGGGCAGGGGCCCCTTTAATGAAAAACTGTTTTTT. Its translation is CASSKEGRGPFNEKLFF.

The V call is TRBV6-5, the J call TRBJ1-6, with D possibly matching TRBD1 (6 bases). There are 15 residues in the CDR3. Between the trimmed V and J ends, which lost 6 bases and 1 base, there was a span of 10 bases. Germline V gene data show CDR1 as MNHEY and CDR2 as SVGAGI. The CDR3 reads CASRTQGSYNSPLHF. CDR3 nucleotide sequence: TGTGCCAGCAGGACACAGGGATCCTATAATTCACCCCTCCACTTT.

There are a few counts of this clone. V is TRBV2 and J is TRBJ2-1, with 9 nucleotides matching TRBD2. Germline V gives CDR1 SNHLY, CDR2 FYNNEI. The CDR3 is 14 amino acids. J was trimmed by 7 bases and V by 4 bases; bases with no gene match: 5. The CDR3 bases are TGTGCCAGCAGTGGGCGGGAGGGGCTGAATGAGCAGTTCTTC. Translated, it gives CASSGREGLNEQFF.

V gene TRBV5-1 combines with J gene TRBJ2-3; D possibly corresponds to TRBD1 (5 bases). V lost 0 bases and J lost 2, with 10 bases in between. The germline gives CDR1 SGHRS, CDR2 YFSETQ. CDR3 length: 15 amino acids. The CDR3 is CASSLGRAYTDTQYF. The CDR3 region has the DNA TGCGCCAGCAGCTTGGGCAGGGCCTACACAGATACGCAGTATTTT.

V and J are TRBV28 and TRBJ1-1; D gene ambiguous. CDR1 and CDR2 from the germline V gene are MDHEN and SYDVKM. V dropped 4 bases and J dropped 10 bases, with 10 bases sitting between them. This CDR3 region has 11 residues. The CDR3 is CASSSVRIAFF. CDR3 DNA: TGTGCCAGCAGTTCGGTCCGTATAGCTTTCTTT.

This chain links TRBV7-8 with TRBJ1-1; D unclear. From germline, CDR1 is SGHVS and CDR2 FQNEAQ. Trimming pared 3 bases from V and 0 bases from J, leaving 5 bases between. The CDR3 contains 13 residues. CDR3 nucleotide sequence: TGTGCCAGCAGCTTTCAGATGAACACTGAAGCTTTCTTT. It translates to CASSFQMNTEAFF.

The chain recombines TRBV5-6 with TRBJ2-7, with 7 bases matching TRBD1. The CDR3 spans 13 residues. Trimming cost V 5 bases and J 2 bases; bases outside gene matches: 4. Germline CDR1 reads SGHDT; CDR2 reads YYEEEE. The CDR3 DNA reads TGTGCCAGCAGATACACAGGGGCCTACGAGCAGTACTTC. This gives the protein CASRYTGAYEQYF.

The rearrangement uses TRBV3-1 (or the pseudogene TRBV3-2) and TRBJ1-3; no reliable D call. The CDR3 runs 15 residues. The V and J ends lost 0 bases and 2 bases respectively, with 8 bases between them. Germline V gene sequence: CDR1 LGHDT, CDR2 YNNKEL (reference sequence). CDR3 in DNA: TGTGCCAGCAGCCAAGATGCGAGGGCTGGAAACACCATATATTTT. Translated: CASSQDARAGNTIYF.